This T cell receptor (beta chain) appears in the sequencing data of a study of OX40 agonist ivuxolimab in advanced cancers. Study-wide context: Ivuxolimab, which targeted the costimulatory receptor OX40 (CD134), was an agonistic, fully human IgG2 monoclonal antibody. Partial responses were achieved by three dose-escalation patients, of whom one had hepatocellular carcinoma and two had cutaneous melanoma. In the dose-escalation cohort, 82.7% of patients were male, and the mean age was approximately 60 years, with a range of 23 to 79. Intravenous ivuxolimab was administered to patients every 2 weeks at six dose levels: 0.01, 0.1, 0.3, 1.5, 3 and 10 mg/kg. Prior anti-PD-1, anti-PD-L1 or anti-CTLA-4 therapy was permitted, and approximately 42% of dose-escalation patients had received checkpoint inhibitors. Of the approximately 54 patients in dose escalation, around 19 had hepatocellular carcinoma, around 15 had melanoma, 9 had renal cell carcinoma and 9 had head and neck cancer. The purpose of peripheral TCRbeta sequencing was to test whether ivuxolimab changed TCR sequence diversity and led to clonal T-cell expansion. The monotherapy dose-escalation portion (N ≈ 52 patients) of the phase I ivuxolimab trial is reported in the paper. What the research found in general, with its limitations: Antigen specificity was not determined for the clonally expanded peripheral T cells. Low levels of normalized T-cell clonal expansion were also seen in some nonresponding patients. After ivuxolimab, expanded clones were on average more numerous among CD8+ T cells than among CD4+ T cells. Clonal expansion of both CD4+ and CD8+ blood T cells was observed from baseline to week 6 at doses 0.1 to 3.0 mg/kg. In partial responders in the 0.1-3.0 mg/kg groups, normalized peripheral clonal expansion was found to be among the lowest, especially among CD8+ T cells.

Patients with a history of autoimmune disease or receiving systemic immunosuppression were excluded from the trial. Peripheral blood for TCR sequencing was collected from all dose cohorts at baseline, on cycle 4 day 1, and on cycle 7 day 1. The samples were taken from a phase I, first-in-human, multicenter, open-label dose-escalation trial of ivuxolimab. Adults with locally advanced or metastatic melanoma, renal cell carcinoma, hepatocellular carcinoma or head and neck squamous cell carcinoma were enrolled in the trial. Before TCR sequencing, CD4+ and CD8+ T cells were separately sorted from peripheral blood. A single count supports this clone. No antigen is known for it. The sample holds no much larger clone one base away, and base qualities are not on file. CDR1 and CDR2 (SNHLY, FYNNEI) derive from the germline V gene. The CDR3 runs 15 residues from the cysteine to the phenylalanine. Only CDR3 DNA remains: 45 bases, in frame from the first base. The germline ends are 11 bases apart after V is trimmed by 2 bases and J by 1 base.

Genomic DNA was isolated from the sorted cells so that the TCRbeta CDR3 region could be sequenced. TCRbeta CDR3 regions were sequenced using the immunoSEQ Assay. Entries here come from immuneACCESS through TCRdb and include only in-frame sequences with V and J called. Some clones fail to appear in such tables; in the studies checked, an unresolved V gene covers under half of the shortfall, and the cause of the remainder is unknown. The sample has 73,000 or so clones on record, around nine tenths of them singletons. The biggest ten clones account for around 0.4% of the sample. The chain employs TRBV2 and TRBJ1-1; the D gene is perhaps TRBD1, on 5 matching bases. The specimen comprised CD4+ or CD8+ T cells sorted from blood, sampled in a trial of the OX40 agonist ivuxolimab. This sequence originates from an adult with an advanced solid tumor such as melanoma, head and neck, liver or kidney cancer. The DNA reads TGTGCCAGCAGTGAACAAGGACACAAGAACACTGAAGCTTTCTTT. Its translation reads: CASSEQGHKNTEAFF. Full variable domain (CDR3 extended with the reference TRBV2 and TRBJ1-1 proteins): EPEVTQTPSHQVTQMGQEVILRCVPISNHLYFYWYRQILGQKVEFLVSFYNNEISEKSEIFDDQFSVERPDGSNFTLKIRSTKLEDSAMYFCASSEQGHKNTEAFFGQGTRLTVV.